Shown below are 16 T cell receptor beta chains from a single sample sequenced in a study of T cells in narcolepsy. Sequencing used immunoSEQ multiplex PCR; TCRdb keeps in-frame clones, though not all of them. This sample has around 30,000 clones, with about 90% found just once. Sequenced sample: CD45RA- memory CD4+ T cells from PBMCs. The source of these receptors is a human donor with narcolepsy.

The gene calls are TRBV2 and TRBJ1-5; D gene ambiguous. Germline values: CDR1 SNHLY, CDR2 FYNNEI. The CDR3 is made up of 12 amino acids. V shed 10 bases and J shed 2 bases, with 9 bases lying between them. CDR3 coding DNA: TGTGCCACCTCGGATGGCAATCAGCCCCAGCATTTT. This gives the protein CATSDGNQPQHF.

V usage is TRBV27 and J usage is TRBJ2-5; D assignment may be TRBD1 or TRBD2 (5 bases each). The germline V gene has CDR1 MNHEY and CDR2 SMNVEV (reference sequence). The CDR3 extends over 16 amino acids. V was trimmed by 3 bases and J by 4 bases, leaving 18 bases between them. CDR3 region: CASSLARGAAGETQYF. The CDR3 DNA is TGTGCCAGCAGTTTGGCTCGTGGGGCGGCGGGAGAGACCCAGTACTTC.

The chain couples TRBV7-2 to TRBJ2-5; TRBD2 agrees at 10 bases. The germline gives CDR1 SGHTA, CDR2 FQGNSA. This CDR3 is 16 amino acids long. With V trimmed by 5 bases and J by 4 bases, 10 bases remained unmatched. The CDR3 is CASSQSGGARGETQYF. The CDR3 DNA follows: TGTGCCAGCAGCCAAAGCGGGGGGGCCCGGGGAGAGACCCAGTACTTC.

The genes are TRBV6-1 and TRBJ2-3; no definite D call. Germline loops: CDR1 MNHNS, CDR2 SASEGT. Trimming cost V 3 bases and J 6 bases, with 7 bases left between them. The CDR3 consists of 12 residues. The CDR3 loop is CASSDPLDTQYF. The CDR3 DNA reads TGTGCCAGCAGTGACCCTTTGGATACGCAGTATTTT.

The chain uses TRBV7-3 and TRBJ2-3, with unresolved D. The V gene lost 4 bases and the J gene lost 0 bases, with 5 bases spanning the gap. The length of the CDR3 is 13 residues. In germline, CDR1 is SGHTA, CDR2 FQGTGA. The CDR3: CASSSTSTDTQYF. The CDR3 nucleotides read TGTGCCAGCAGCTCCACTAGCACAGATACGCAGTATTTT. Variable domain in full (rest from reference TRBV7-3 and TRBJ2-3): GAGVSQTPSNKVTEKGKYVELRCDPISGHTALYWYRQSLGQGPEFLIYFQGTGAADDSGLPNDRFFAVRPEGSVSTLKIQRTERGDSAVYLCASSSTSTDTQYFGPGTRLTVL.

This sequence joins TRBV19 and TRBJ1-1; weak D call: TRBD1 (6 bases). Germline loops: CDR1 LNHDA, CDR2 SQIVND (reference sequence). Trimming pared 6 bases from V and 6 bases from J, leaving 17 bases between. The CDR3 has 14 residues. The CDR3 loop is CASRNGGPGPEAFF. DNA for the CDR3: TGTGCCAGTAGAAATGGGGGCCCAGGGCCTGAAGCTTTCTTT.

A single count supports this clone. The J gene is TRBJ2-7, the V gene TRBV6-1; 10 bases are shared with TRBD1. Germline V CDR1 and CDR2: MNHNS, SASEGT. The CDR3 extends over 15 amino acids. Losses at the gene ends were 5 bases for V and 0 bases for J; bases not matched to a gene: 4. CDR3 loop: CASSLDRGASYEQYF. The CDR3 bases are TGTGCCAGCAGTTTGGACAGGGGGGCCTCCTACGAGCAGTACTTC.

The CDR3 protein is CASSPDRQYGYTF. The CDR3 coding sequence is TGTGCCAGCAGTCCTGACAGACAATATGGCTACACCTTC. The chain recombines TRBV7-2 with TRBJ1-2, with D maybe TRBD1 (5 bases). Trimming removed 6 bases at V and 5 bases at J, with 13 bases between. The CDR3 runs to 13 residues. Germline CDR1 SGHTA, CDR2 FQGNSA.

The rearrangement joins TRBV30 to TRBJ1-1; 8 nucleotides align to TRBD1. V lost 2 bases, J lost 1 base, and 3 bases stayed unmatched. This CDR3 is built from 14 residues. Per the germline V gene, CDR1 is GTSNPN and CDR2 is SVGIG (reference sequence). The CDR3 loop is CAWSIDRGNTEAFF. The CDR3 DNA reads as TGTGCCTGGAGTATAGACAGGGGGAACACTGAAGCTTTCTTT.

The chain is built from TRBV7-9 and TRBJ2-1; tentatively, D is TRBD2 (5 bases). The CDR3 runs 13 residues. CDR1 and CDR2 (germline): SEHNR, FQNEAQ (reference sequence). Trimming pared 0 bases from V and 5 bases from J, leaving 5 bases between. As DNA, the CDR3 is TGTGCCAGCAGCTTAGCCGGGAACAATGAGCAGTTCTTC. Translation gives CASSLAGNNEQFF.

The chain combines TRBV7-2 with TRBJ2-7, with 11 bases identical to TRBD1. The CDR3 contains 15 residues. The germline gives CDR1 SGHTA, CDR2 FQGNSA. After removal of 3 bases from V and 3 bases from J, the junction contained 4 bases not matched to a gene. The CDR3 here is CASSLGTGGYYEQYF. The CDR3 DNA sequence: TGTGCCAGCAGCTTGGGGACAGGGGGGTACTACGAGCAGTACTTC.

This sequence joins TRBV28 and TRBJ1-6; 9 bases line up with TRBD1. CDR3 length equals 16 residues. CDR1 and CDR2 from the germline V gene are MDHEN and SYDVKM. Trimming cost V 6 bases and J 10 bases; bases outside gene matches: 13. The CDR3 coding sequence is TGTGCCAGCAGCTGGATGGTCGGGACAGGGCGCTCACCCCTCCACTTT. Translating gives CASSWMVGTGRSPLHF.

The chain carries TRBV19 and TRBJ2-3, with unresolved D. This CDR3 contains 14 residues. Germline-derived CDR1 and CDR2 are LNHDA and SQIVND (reference sequence). The V and J ends lost 5 bases and 4 bases respectively, with 13 bases between them. DNA of the CDR3: TGTGCCAGTAGTCGGGCCCGATCCGCAGATACGCAGTATTTT. Translated, it gives CASSRARSADTQYF.

The CDR3 region is CASSPNGGDFGAPANVLTF. The DNA of the CDR3 is TGTGCCAGCAGCCCAAATGGGGGCGACTTCGGGGCGCCGGCCAACGTCCTGACTTTC. The chain joins TRBV9 to TRBJ2-6; TRBD1 is a possible D gene (6 bases). The CDR3 has 19 amino acids. The V gene lost 4 bases and the J gene lost 6 bases, with 26 bases spanning the gap. Germline loops: CDR1 SGDLS, CDR2 YYNGEE.

The J gene is TRBJ2-7, the V gene TRBV6-1; the match to TRBD1 covers 7 bases. This CDR3 is built from 14 residues. The germline V gene has CDR1 MNHNS and CDR2 SASEGT. J was trimmed by 1 base and V by 6 bases; bases with no gene match: 6. Here the CDR3 DNA reads TGTGCCAGCAGGCGGACAGGCACTTCCTACGAGCAGTACTTC. Encoded protein: CASRRTGTSYEQYF.

The chain uses TRBV9 and TRBJ2-7; 8 bases fit TRBD1. The CDR3 is 13 residues long. The junction had 5 bases not matched to a gene; V was cut back by 3 bases and J by 6 bases. The germline CDR1 and CDR2 sequences are SGDLS and YYNGEE. The CDR3: CASSAGQGVEQYF. The CDR3 nucleotides read TGTGCCAGCAGCGCAGGACAGGGAGTCGAGCAGTACTTC. Complete variable domain (other parts from reference TRBV9 and TRBJ2-7): DSGVTQTPKHLITATGQRVTLRCSPRSGDLSVYWYQQSLDQGLQFLIQYYNGEERAKGNILERFSAQQFPDLHSELNLSSLELGDSALYFCASSAGQGVEQYFGPGTRLTVT.